Shown below are 24 T cell receptor beta chains from a single sample sequenced in a study of a mutant IDH1 vaccine in newly diagnosed glioma. Measured with immunoSEQ multiplex PCR; TCRdb has only the in-frame clones, and not every one. The sample includes about 88,000 clones, 82% seen only once; the top ten take about 5.2%. Time point specified: baseline, week 1 (first vaccination visit). Documented treatment: pre-vaccination baseline after standard-of-care therapy. This specimen was PBMCs, taken from a glioma patient treated with radiotherapy, temozolomide or both. Every receptor here comes from a man aged 35 to 55 with glioma. Some clones in this sample may be carry-over from other donors' samples.

The chain couples TRBV6-5 to TRBJ2-4; 12 positions match TRBD2. The CDR3 totals 16 residues. Germline-derived CDR1 and CDR2 are MNHEY and SVGAGI. The J segment lost 7 bases and the V segment lost 2 bases, leaving 6 bases of the junction unmatched. The CDR3 here is CASSYRPSGGGNIQYF. CDR3 nucleotides: TGTGCCAGCAGTTACAGGCCTAGCGGGGGGGGCAACATTCAGTACTTC.

This clone came up once. The gene calls are TRBV5-1 and TRBJ1-1; D might be TRBD1 (6 bases). The germline V gene encodes CDR1 SGHRS and CDR2 YFSETQ. V gave up 3 bases and J gave up 5 bases, with 20 bases separating them. The CDR3 spans 16 residues. This CDR3 reads CASSSGAAGSLTEAFF. Here the CDR3 DNA reads TGCGCCAGCAGCTCAGGGGCGGCGGGGTCTTTGACTGAAGCTTTCTTT.

This chain links TRBV5-1 with TRBJ2-3; 10 nucleotides line up with TRBD1. V lost 7 bases and J lost 4; bases outside the gene matches: 9. The CDR3 has 15 amino acids. Per germline, CDR1 SGHRS and CDR2 YFSETQ. CDR3 DNA: TGCGCCAGCCGCCAGGGGGACAGGGGTCCAGATACGCAGTATTTT. Translation gives CASRQGDRGPDTQYF.

Written as DNA, the CDR3 is TGTGCCATCAGTGGTGAGATTGAGCAGTTCTTC. Translated: CAISGEIEQFF. The chain carries TRBV10-3 and TRBJ2-1; D remains ambiguous. V lost 4 bases and J lost 9, with 7 bases in between. CDR1 ENHRY and CDR2 SYGVKD come from the germline V gene. The CDR3 covers 11 residues.

This chain joins TRBV7-9 and TRBJ1-2, with no clear D. The CDR3 spans 15 residues. V lost 1 base to trimming and J lost 0 bases, with 9 bases between them. CDR1 and CDR2 (germline): SEHNR, FQNEAQ (reference sequence). CDR3 loop: CASSLGAATNYGYTF. For the CDR3, the DNA is TGTGCCAGCAGCTTAGGGGCGGCTACTAACTATGGCTACACCTTC. The complete variable domain, with remaining parts taken from reference TRBV7-9 and TRBJ1-2, reads DTGVSQNPRHKITKRGQNVTFRCDPISEHNRLYWYRQTLGQGPEFLTYFQNEAQLEKSRLLSDRFSAERPKGSFSTLEIQRTEQGDSAMYLCASSLGAATNYGYTFGSGTRLTVV.

J is TRBJ2-3 and V is TRBV6-6; TRBD1 agrees at 7 bases. The ends lost 7 bases at V and 0 bases at J; junction bases unmatched: 7. The CDR3 spans 15 residues. Per germline, CDR1 MNHNY and CDR2 SVGAGI (reference sequence). The DNA for the CDR3 is TGTGCCAGCAACCACAGGGGAACTAGCACAGATACGCAGTATTTT. Protein: CASNHRGTSTDTQYF.

The chain employs TRBV6-5 and TRBJ1-6, with D possibly being TRBD1 (5 bases). CDR3 length: 15 amino acids. Trimming removed 0 bases at V and 7 bases at J, with 10 bases between. Germline V CDR1 and CDR2: MNHEY, SVGAGI. CDR3 DNA: TGTGCCAGCAGTTACTCGGGGGTGGTGAATTCACCCCTCCACTTT. Its translation is CASSYSGVVNSPLHF.

This clone occurred once. The chain is built from TRBV1 and TRBJ2-2. TRBV1 constitutes a pseudogene. This CDR3 contains 15 residues. The CDR3 here is CTSSLWDRDTGELFF. CDR3 sequence (DNA): TGCACCAGCAGCCTGTGGGACCGGGACACCGGGGAGCTGTTTTTT.

This chain connects TRBV6-5 to TRBJ2-3; TRBD2 matches at 11 bases. The CDR3 totals 15 residues. The V and J ends lost 0 bases and 5 bases, in that order; junction bases with no gene match: 1. The germline V gene encodes CDR1 MNHEY and CDR2 SVGAGI. This chain's CDR3 is CASSYSTSGEDTQYF. DNA of the CDR3: TGTGCCAGCAGTTACTCGACTAGCGGGGAAGATACGCAGTATTTT.

This CDR3 is CASSEMGTGPQETQYF. The CDR3 coding sequence is TGTGCCAGCAGTGAAATGGGGACAGGGCCGCAAGAGACCCAGTACTTC. This chain uses TRBV25-1 with TRBJ2-5; 9 positions agree with TRBD1. V lost 2 bases, J lost 2 bases, and 6 bases stayed unmatched. Germline-derived CDR1 and CDR2 are MGHDK and SYGVNS. The CDR3 spans 16 residues.

V and J are TRBV10-2 and TRBJ1-5; D may be TRBD1 (6 bases). The germline V gene encodes CDR1 WSHSY and CDR2 SAAADI. The CDR3 extends over 15 amino acids. V gave up 2 bases and J gave up 0 bases, with 8 bases separating them. The CDR3 region is CASSEDRHSNQPQHF. CDR3 bases: TGCGCCAGCAGTGAGGACAGGCATAGCAATCAGCCCCAGCATTTT.

The chain recombines TRBV6-5 with TRBJ1-2; 7 nucleotides agree with TRBD1. The V segment lost 4 bases and the J segment 6 bases; nucleotides outside the gene matches: 11. This CDR3 contains 15 residues. Germline CDR1 reads MNHEY; CDR2 reads SVGAGI. The DNA of the CDR3 is TGTGCCAGCAGTTTCCAGGGGGAATATGGGGATGGCTACACCTTC. Translating gives CASSFQGEYGDGYTF.

For this clone: Other DNA sequences in this sample translate to the same CDR3. The V call is TRBV5-1, the J call TRBJ2-7; perhaps D is TRBD1 or TRBD2 (5 bases each). V was clipped by 0 bases and J by 4 bases, with 14 bases between them. Per germline, CDR1 SGHRS and CDR2 YFSETQ. The CDR3 is 15 residues long. The CDR3 here is CASSLGHRDLYEQYF. CDR3 nucleotides: TGCGCCAGCAGCTTGGGGCACCGGGACCTATACGAGCAGTACTTC.

The chain links TRBV5-1 to TRBJ2-7; D is undetermined. V was shortened by 1 base and J by 5 bases, with 10 bases between the two germline ends. The germline V gene encodes CDR1 SGHRS and CDR2 YFSETQ. The CDR3 has 13 residues. In DNA form, the CDR3 reads TGCGCCAGCAGCTTGCTTCTCCTGGACGAGCAGTACTTC. Translated, it gives CASSLLLLDEQYF. Variable domain in full (rest from reference TRBV5-1 and TRBJ2-7): KAGVTQTPRYLIKTRGQQVTLSCSPISGHRSVSWYQQTPGQGLQFLFEYFSETQRNKGNFPGRFSGRQFSNSRSEMNVSTLELGDSALYLCASSLLLLDEQYFGPGTRLTVT.

The rearrangement uses TRBV6-6 and TRBJ1-6; 8 bases are a match to TRBD1. CDR3 length equals 15 residues. V lost 5 bases to trimming and J lost 8 bases; unmatched junction nucleotides: 8. The germline gives CDR1 MNHNY, CDR2 SVGAGI (reference sequence). CDR3 in amino acids: CASSGDRPADSPLHF. The CDR3 DNA follows: TGTGCCAGCAGTGGGGACAGGCCAGCAGATTCACCCCTCCACTTT.

This chain uses TRBV4-1 with TRBJ1-1, with unresolved D. CDR1 is MGHRA, CDR2 YSYEKL, per germline. V lost 0 bases, J lost 3 bases, and 5 bases lay in between. The CDR3 is made up of 13 amino acids. The CDR3 region is CASSQDLYTEAFF. The CDR3 DNA sequence: TGCGCCAGCAGCCAAGACCTTTACACTGAAGCTTTCTTT.

Of note for this clone: Other DNA sequences in the same sample also yield this CDR3. The CDR3 nucleotides read TGTGCCAGTAGTATGGGACAGGGTGGGGAAAAACTGTTTTTT. This sequence encodes CASSMGQGGEKLFF. V usage is TRBV19 and J usage is TRBJ1-4, with 9 nucleotides matching TRBD1. Trimming cost V 3 bases and J 8 bases; bases outside gene matches: 4. Per germline, CDR1 LNHDA and CDR2 SQIVND (reference sequence). CDR3 length: 14 residues.

V is TRBV2 and J is TRBJ1-5, with D possibly being TRBD1 (5 bases). The CDR3 covers 15 residues. Trimming removed 1 base from V and 1 base from J, with 8 bases in between. Germline V lookup: CDR1 SNHLY, CDR2 FYNNEI. In nucleotides, the CDR3 is TGTGCCAGCAGTGAAGTCAGGGCAAGCAATCAGCCCCAGCATTTT. This encodes CASSEVRASNQPQHF.

The chain carries TRBV30 and TRBJ2-3, with a weak D call TRBD1 (6 bases). There are 14 residues in the CDR3. CDR1 GTSNPN and CDR2 SVGIG come from the germline V gene (reference sequence). With 6 bases removed from V and 3 bases from J, the gap between germline ends came to 16 bases. CDR3 amino acids: CACNREARTDTQYF. CDR3 nucleotide sequence: TGTGCCTGTAACAGGGAAGCTCGGACAGATACGCAGTATTTT.

The V and J genes are TRBV30 and TRBJ1-3, with TRBD1 matching over 8 bases. Germline CDR1 GTSNPN, CDR2 SVGIG (reference sequence). J was trimmed by 3 bases and V by 2 bases; bases with no gene match: 6. The CDR3 extends over 15 amino acids. This chain's CDR3 is CAWSTQGAIGNTIYF. For the CDR3, the DNA is TGTGCCTGGAGTACCCAGGGGGCGATTGGAAACACCATATATTTT.

The chain combines TRBV7-3 with TRBJ2-3; D may be TRBD2 (7 bases). V was clipped by 2 bases and J by 4 bases, with 13 bases between them. The CDR3 loop spans 15 amino acids. CDR1 is SGHTA, CDR2 FQGTGA, per germline. The CDR3 spells CASSLGGGGADTQYF. CDR3 DNA sequence: TGTGCCAGCAGCTTAGGGGGCGGGGGCGCAGATACGCAGTATTTT.

The chain has TRBV29-1 and TRBJ2-7; no clear D. This CDR3 has 14 amino acids. Per germline, CDR1 SQVTM and CDR2 ANQGSEA. V lost 4 bases and J lost 3, with 16 bases in between. As DNA, the CDR3 is TGCAGCGTTGCCGAACTCCCCAGGCTCTACGAGCAGTACTTC. It translates to CSVAELPRLYEQYF.

The rearrangement links TRBV25-1 to TRBJ1-2; TRBD1 agrees at 11 bases. The CDR3 is 15 amino acids. Losses at the gene ends were 5 bases for V and 8 bases for J; bases not matched to a gene: 10. Germline values: CDR1 MGHDK, CDR2 SYGVNS. CDR3 nucleotide sequence: TGTGCCAGCAGTAGACCCGGGACAGGGGGGGAGGGCTACACCTTC. This encodes CASSRPGTGGEGYTF.

The V and J genes are TRBV19 and TRBJ1-6; TRBD1 might be the D (5 bases). V dropped 7 bases and J dropped 6 bases, with 13 bases sitting between them. This CDR3 contains 14 residues. Germline V gene sequence: CDR1 LNHDA, CDR2 SQIVND (reference sequence). CDR3 residues: CASMLQAGNSPLHF. CDR3 in DNA: TGTGCCAGTATGCTACAGGCCGGTAATTCACCCCTCCACTTT.